What follows describes a single T cell receptor (beta chain). Antigen specificity is unknown. The data are from a study of CD8 T cells in ankylosing spondylitis. One entry per CDR3 protein results from TCRdb running MiXCR on the 5' RACE reads. The sample yields approximately 200,000 distinct CDR3 sequences, about 13% seen once. This CDR3 comprises 14 residues. CDR1 and CDR2 from the germline V gene are SGHNT and YYREEE (reference sequence). Deletions cut 3 bases from V and 4 bases from J, with 10 bases between. Overall study results and limits: As reported, disease-linked clones showed significant enrichment in matched ankylosing spondylitis synovial fluid. Ankylosing spondylitis blood appeared to be characterized by a TCR beta motif of roughly eight highly homologous variants. Peripheral blood samples showed relatively rare disease-linked clones, and these clones were CD8+. Reports of some motif variants in reactive arthritis synovial fluid and blood predate this one.

This TCR was sampled from a male donor with ankylosing spondylitis or in good health (not recorded which). The source material was blood, either unsorted or a sorted T cell fraction (not recorded which). The rearrangement uses TRBV5-4 and TRBJ2-2; D may be TRBD1 (6 bases). DNA for the CDR3: TGTGCCAGCAGCTCGGACAGCTTCACCGGGGAGCTGTTTTTT. It yields the protein CASSSDSFTGELFF.